Shown below are 3 T cell receptor beta chains from a single sample sequenced in a study of technical replicates of blood from several donors. Profiled with immunoSEQ multiplex PCR; TCRdb holds only in-frame clones, not every one. Among some 74,000 clones, about 95% were seen once, and the ten largest hold more than 0.2%. The sequenced sample consisted of T cells isolated from PBMCs. The receptors stem from a human donor in good health.

The chain joins TRBV5-4 to TRBJ1-2, with 10 bases matching TRBD1. With V trimmed by 4 bases and J by 6 bases, 3 bases remained unmatched. This CDR3 is 13 amino acids long. Germline loops: CDR1 SGHNT, CDR2 YYREEE (reference sequence). The CDR3 DNA follows: TGTGCCAGCAGCCTCGGACAGGGGGATGGCTACACCTTC. Protein: CASSLGQGDGYTF.

The chain recombines TRBV12-5 with TRBJ1-1; TRBD1 matches 9 bases. V gave up 1 base and J gave up 4 bases; unmatched junction bases: 1. Germline-derived CDR1 and CDR2 are LGHNT and FRNRAP. The CDR3 contains 14 residues. The CDR3 loop reads CASGLGTGATEAFF. For the CDR3, the DNA is TGTGCTAGTGGTTTGGGGACAGGGGCCACTGAAGCTTTCTTT.

This chain uses TRBV4-1 with TRBJ2-1; 9 bases fit TRBD1. This CDR3 has 16 amino acids. The V segment lost 6 bases and the J segment 8 bases; nucleotides outside the gene matches: 14. CDR1 and CDR2 from the germline V gene are MGHRA and YSYEKL. The CDR3 DNA follows: TGCGCCAGCAGTCATAAACAGGGGGCGCAAATTGATGAGCAGTTCTTC. Its protein product is CASSHKQGAQIDEQFF.